The T cell receptor (beta chain) described here comes from a study of cytomegalovirus exposure and HLA in healthy donors. On this clone itself: Its specificity is unknown.

The repertoire was sequenced with immunoSEQ multiplex PCR; TCRdb's copy has only in-frame clones and lacks some. Among 150,000 or so clones listed, about 85% were seen once. Points from the study as a whole: Cytomegalovirus-associated TCR beta chains were listed, numbering 164.

Germline-derived CDR1 and CDR2 are SGHVS and FNYEAQ. Trimming cost V 1 base and J 2 bases, with 14 bases left between them. The CDR3 is 16 amino acids. While the first cohort had some 700 subjects, the donors belonged to the separate validation cohort of over a hundred subjects. The sample was PBMCs. This clonotype was sampled from a man aged 25 to 45 in good health and CMV-seropositive. The genes are TRBV7-6 and TRBJ2-5; D may be TRBD1 (7 bases). The CDR3 protein is CASSLGWRGQQETQYF. DNA for the CDR3: TGTGCCAGCAGCTTAGGGTGGAGGGGGCAGCAAGAGACCCAGTACTTC.